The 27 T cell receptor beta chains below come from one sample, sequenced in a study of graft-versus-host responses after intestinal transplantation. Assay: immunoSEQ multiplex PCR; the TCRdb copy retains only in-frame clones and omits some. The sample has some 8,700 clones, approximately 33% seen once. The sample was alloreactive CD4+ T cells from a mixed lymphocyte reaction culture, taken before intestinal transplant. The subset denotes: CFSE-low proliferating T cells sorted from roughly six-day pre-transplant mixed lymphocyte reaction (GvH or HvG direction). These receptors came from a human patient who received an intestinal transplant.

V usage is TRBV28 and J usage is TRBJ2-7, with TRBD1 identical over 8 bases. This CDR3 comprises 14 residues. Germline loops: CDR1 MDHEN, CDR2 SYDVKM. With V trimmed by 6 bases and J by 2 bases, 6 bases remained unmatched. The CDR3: CASRPGQVAYEQYF. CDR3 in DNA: TGTGCCAGCAGGCCGGGACAGGTCGCCTACGAGCAGTACTTC.

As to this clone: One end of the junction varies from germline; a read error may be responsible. CDR3 sequence reads: CASSRSGNYGHTF. Here the CDR3 DNA reads TGTGCCAGTAGTAGGTCAGGGAACTATGGCCACACCTTC. This rearrangement joins TRBV19 to TRBJ1-2; possibly TRBD1 for D (5 bases). The germline gives CDR1 LNHDA, CDR2 SQIVND (reference sequence). The CDR3 sequence is 13 residues long.

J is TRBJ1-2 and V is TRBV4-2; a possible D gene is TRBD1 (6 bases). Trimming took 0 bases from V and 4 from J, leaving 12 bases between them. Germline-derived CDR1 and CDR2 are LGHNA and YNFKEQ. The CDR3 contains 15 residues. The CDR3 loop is CASSQDVSGAYGYTF. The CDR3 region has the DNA TGTGCCAGCAGCCAAGATGTCTCAGGGGCCTATGGCTACACCTTC.

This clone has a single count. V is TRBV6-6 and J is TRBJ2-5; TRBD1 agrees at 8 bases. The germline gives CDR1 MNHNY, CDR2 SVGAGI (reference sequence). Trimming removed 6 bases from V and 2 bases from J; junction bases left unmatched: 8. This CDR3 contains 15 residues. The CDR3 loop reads CASSQTGQGQETQYF. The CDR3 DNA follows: TGTGCCAGCAGCCAGACCGGACAGGGACAAGAGACCCAGTACTTC.

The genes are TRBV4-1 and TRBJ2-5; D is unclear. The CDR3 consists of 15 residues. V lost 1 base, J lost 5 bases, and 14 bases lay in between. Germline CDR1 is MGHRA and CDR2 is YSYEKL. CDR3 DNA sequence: TGCGCCAGCAGCCAAGGTGCGGTTCCCCTCGAGACCCAGTACTTC. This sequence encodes CASSQGAVPLETQYF.

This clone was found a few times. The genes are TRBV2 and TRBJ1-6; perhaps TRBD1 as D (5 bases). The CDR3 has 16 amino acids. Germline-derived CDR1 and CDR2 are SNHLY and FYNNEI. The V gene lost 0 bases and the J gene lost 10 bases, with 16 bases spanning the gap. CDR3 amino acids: CASSEARGDYGSPLHF. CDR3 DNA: TGTGCCAGCAGTGAAGCGCGCGGGGACTACGGCTCACCCCTCCACTTT.

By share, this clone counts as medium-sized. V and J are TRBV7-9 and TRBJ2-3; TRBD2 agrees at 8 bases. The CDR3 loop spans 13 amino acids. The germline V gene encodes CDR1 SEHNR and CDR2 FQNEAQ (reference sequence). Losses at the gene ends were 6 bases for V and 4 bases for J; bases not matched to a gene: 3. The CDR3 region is CASRFSGADTQYF. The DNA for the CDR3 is TGTGCCAGCAGATTTAGCGGGGCAGATACGCAGTATTTT.

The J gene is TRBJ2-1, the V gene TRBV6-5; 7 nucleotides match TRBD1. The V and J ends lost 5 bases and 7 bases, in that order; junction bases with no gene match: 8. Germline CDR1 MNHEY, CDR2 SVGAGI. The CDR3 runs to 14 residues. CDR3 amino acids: CASSLDRLRNEQFF. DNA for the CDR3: TGTGCCAGCAGTCTGGACAGGCTGAGGAATGAGCAGTTCTTC.

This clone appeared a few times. The CDR3, as DNA: TGTGCCAGCAGCTTGTGGCAGGAGGGTAACGAGCAGTACTTC. Translating gives CASSLWQEGNEQYF. The chain recombines TRBV7-3 with TRBJ2-7; possible D gene TRBD2, 6 bases. V lost 3 bases, J lost 5 bases, and 14 bases lay in between. This CDR3 comprises 14 residues. Germline CDR1 reads SGHTA; CDR2 reads FQGTGA.

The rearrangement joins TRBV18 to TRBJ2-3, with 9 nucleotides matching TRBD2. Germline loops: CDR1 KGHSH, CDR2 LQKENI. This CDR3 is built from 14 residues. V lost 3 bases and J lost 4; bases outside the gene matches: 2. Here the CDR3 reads CASSPGLAADTQYF. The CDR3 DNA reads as TGTGCCAGCTCACCGGGACTAGCAGCAGATACGCAGTATTTT.

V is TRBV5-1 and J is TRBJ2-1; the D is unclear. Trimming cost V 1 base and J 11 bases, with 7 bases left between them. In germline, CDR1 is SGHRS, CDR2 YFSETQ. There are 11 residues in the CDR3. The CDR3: CASSLLSQQFF. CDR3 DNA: TGCGCCAGCAGCTTGCTGAGCCAGCAGTTCTTC.

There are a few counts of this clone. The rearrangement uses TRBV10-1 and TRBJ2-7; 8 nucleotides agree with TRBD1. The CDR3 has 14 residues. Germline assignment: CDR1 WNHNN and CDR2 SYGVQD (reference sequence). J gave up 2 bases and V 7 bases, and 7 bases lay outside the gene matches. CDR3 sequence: CASNLDRAPYEQYF. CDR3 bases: TGCGCCAGCAACTTGGACAGGGCCCCCTACGAGCAGTACTTC.

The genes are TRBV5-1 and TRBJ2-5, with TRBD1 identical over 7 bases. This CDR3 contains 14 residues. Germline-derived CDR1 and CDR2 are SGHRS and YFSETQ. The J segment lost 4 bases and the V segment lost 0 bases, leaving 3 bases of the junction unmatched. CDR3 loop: CASSLAAGGETQYF. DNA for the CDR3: TGCGCCAGCAGCTTGGCTGCAGGGGGAGAGACCCAGTACTTC.

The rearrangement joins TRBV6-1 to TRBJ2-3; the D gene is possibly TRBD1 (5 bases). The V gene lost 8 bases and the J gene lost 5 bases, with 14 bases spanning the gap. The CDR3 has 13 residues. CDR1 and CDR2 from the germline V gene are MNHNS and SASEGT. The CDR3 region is CASSGIAQDTQYF. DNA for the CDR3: TGTGCCAGCTCAGGGATTGCACAAGATACGCAGTATTTT.

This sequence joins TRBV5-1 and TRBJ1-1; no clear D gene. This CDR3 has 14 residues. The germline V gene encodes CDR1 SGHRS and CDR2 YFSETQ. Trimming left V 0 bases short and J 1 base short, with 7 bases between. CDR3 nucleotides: TGCGCCAGCAGCTTGGACAGACCGAACACTGAAGCTTTCTTT. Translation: CASSLDRPNTEAFF. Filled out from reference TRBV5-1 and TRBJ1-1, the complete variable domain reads KAGVTQTPRYLIKTRGQQVTLSCSPISGHRSVSWYQQTPGQGLQFLFEYFSETQRNKGNFPGRFSGRQFSNSRSEMNVSTLELGDSALYLCASSLDRPNTEAFFGQGTRLTVV.

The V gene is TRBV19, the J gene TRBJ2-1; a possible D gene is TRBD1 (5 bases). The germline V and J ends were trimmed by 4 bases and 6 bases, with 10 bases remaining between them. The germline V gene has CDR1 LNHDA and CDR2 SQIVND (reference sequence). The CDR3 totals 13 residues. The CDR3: CASSKTGPNEQFF. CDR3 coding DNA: TGTGCCAGTAGTAAAACAGGTCCCAATGAGCAGTTCTTC.

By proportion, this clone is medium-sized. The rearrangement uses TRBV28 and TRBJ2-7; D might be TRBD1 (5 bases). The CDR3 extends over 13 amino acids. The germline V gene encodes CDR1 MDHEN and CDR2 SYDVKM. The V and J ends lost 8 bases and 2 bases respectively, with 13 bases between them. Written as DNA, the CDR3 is TGTGCCAGCGGCGTAACAGGACCCTACGAGCAGTACTTC. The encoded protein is CASGVTGPYEQYF.

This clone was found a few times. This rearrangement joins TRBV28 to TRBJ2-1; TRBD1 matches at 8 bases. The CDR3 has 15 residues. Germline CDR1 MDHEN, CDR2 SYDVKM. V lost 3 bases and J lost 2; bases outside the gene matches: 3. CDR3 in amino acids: CASSLGRGPYNEQFF. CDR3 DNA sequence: TGTGCCAGCAGTTTGGGCAGGGGGCCCTACAATGAGCAGTTCTTC.

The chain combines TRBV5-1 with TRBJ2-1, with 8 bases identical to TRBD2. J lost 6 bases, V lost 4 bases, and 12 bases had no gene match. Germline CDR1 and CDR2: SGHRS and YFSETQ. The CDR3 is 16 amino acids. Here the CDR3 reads CASSPRSAGAGNEQFF. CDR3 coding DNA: TGCGCCAGCAGCCCCCGATCAGCGGGGGCAGGCAATGAGCAGTTCTTC.

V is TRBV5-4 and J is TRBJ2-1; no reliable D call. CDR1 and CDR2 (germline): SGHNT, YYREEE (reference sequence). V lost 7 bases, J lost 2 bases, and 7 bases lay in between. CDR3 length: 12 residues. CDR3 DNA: TGTGCCAGCCAAGAGCCCTACAATGAGCAGTTCTTC. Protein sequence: CASQEPYNEQFF.

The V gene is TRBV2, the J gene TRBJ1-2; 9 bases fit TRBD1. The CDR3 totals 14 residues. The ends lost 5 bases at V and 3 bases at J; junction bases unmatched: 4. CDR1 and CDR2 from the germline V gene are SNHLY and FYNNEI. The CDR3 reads CASSWDRAYYGYTF. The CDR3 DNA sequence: TGTGCCAGCAGTTGGGACAGGGCGTACTATGGCTACACCTTC.

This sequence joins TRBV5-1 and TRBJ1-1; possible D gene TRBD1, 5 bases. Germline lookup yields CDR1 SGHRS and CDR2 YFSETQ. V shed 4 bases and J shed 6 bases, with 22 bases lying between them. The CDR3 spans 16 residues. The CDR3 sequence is CASSVGGGRGTAEAFF. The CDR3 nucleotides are TGCGCCAGCAGCGTCGGCGGGGGGAGGGGAACGGCTGAAGCTTTCTTT.

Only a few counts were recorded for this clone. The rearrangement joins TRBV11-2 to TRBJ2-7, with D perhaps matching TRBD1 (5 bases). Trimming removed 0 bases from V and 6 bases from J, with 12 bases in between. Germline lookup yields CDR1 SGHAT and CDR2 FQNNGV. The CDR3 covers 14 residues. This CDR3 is CASSLEGRRAEQYF. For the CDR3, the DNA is TGTGCCAGCAGCTTAGAGGGGCGACGAGCCGAGCAGTACTTC.

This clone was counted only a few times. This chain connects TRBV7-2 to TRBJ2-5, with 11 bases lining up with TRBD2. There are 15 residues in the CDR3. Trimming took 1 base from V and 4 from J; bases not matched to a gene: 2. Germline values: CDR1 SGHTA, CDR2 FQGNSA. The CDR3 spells CASSLGGTSGETQYF. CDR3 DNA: TGTGCCAGCAGCTTAGGGGGGACTAGCGGAGAGACCCAGTACTTC.

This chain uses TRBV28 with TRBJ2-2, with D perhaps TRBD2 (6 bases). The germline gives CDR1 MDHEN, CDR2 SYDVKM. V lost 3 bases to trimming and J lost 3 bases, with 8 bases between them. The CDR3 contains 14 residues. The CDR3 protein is CASSLWRDTGELFF. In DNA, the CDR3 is TGTGCCAGCAGTTTGTGGAGGGACACCGGGGAGCTGTTTTTT.

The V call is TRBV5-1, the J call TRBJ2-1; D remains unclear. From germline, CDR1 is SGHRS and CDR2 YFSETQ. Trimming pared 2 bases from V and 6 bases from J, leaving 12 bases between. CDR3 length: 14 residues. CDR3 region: CASSFGPSPNEQFF. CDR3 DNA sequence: TGCGCCAGCAGCTTTGGCCCTTCTCCCAATGAGCAGTTCTTC.

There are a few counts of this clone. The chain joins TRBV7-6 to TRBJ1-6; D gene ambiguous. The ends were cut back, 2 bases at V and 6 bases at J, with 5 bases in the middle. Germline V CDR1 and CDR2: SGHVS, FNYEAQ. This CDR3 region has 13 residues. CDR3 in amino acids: CASSLNSNSPLHF. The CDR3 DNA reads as TGTGCCAGCAGCTTAAACAGTAATTCACCCCTCCACTTT.